The 14 T cell receptor beta chains in this list originate from one sample, sequenced in a study of CD8+ T cells in alopecia areata. In each case, RNA was isolated and then reverse transcribed into cDNA as the sequencing template. The method was immunoSEQ multiplex PCR; TCRdb's version includes in-frame clones alone and lacks a portion of them. Here the sample spans 130,000 to 150,000 clones, over 80% being singletons. This specimen was CD8+ T cells sorted from blood, taken at week 0. The origin of the receptors is a human donor with alopecia areata.

V is TRBV19 and J is TRBJ2-4, with D perhaps matching TRBD2 (5 bases). Germline V gives CDR1 LNHDA, CDR2 SQIVND (reference sequence). V lost 3 bases to trimming and J lost 0 bases, with 15 bases between them. The length of the CDR3 is 17 residues. The chain's CDR3 is CASSIDTFGLAKNIQYF. The DNA of the CDR3 is TGTGCCAGTAGTATTGACACCTTTGGACTAGCCAAAAACATTCAGTACTTC.

This chain links TRBV6-5 with TRBJ2-7; D uncertain. Deletions cut 0 bases from V and 1 base from J, with 10 bases between. The CDR3 is made up of 15 amino acids. Per the germline V gene, CDR1 is MNHEY and CDR2 is SVGAGI. CDR3 DNA: TGTGCCAGCAGTTACTCGGCCGGAATGTCCTACGAGCAGTACTTC. This gives the protein CASSYSAGMSYEQYF.

This sequence joins TRBV23-1 and TRBJ2-7, with 8 bases aligning to TRBD2. TRBV23-1 belongs to the ORF category, with a function that is uncertain. V gave up 1 base and J gave up 5 bases; unmatched junction bases: 4. The CDR3 consists of 14 residues. This chain's CDR3 is CASSQWWRGDEQYF. The CDR3 DNA reads as TGCGCCAGCAGTCAATGGTGGCGGGGGGACGAGCAGTACTTC.

CDR3 in amino acids: CSVEAGIGELFF. CDR3 DNA: TGCAGCGTTGAAGCTGGCATCGGGGAGCTGTTTTTT. The chain uses TRBV29-1 and TRBJ2-2, with no clear D. The CDR3 extends over 12 amino acids. From germline, CDR1 is SQVTM and CDR2 ANQGSEA. Trimming shortened V by 1 base and J by 7 bases, and 7 bases separated the two germline ends.

This chain connects TRBV7-9 to TRBJ2-7; TRBD1 agrees at 8 bases. In germline, CDR1 is SEHNR, CDR2 FQNEAQ (reference sequence). Germline trimming cut 5 bases from V and 5 bases from J; bases unmatched to any gene: 2. The CDR3 spans 12 residues. This chain's CDR3 is CASSRQGHEQYF. The CDR3 nucleotides read TGTGCCAGCAGCCGACAGGGGCACGAGCAGTACTTC.

The gene calls are TRBV29-1 and TRBJ1-3, with no clear D. CDR3 length equals 12 residues. Germline CDR1 is SQVTM and CDR2 is ANQGSEA. V lost 2 bases to trimming and J lost 4 bases, with 6 bases between them. The CDR3 nucleotides are TGCAGCGTTGAAACCTTGGGAAACACCATATATTTT. Its translation is CSVETLGNTIYF. The complete variable domain, with remaining parts taken from reference TRBV29-1 and TRBJ1-3, reads SAVISQKPSRDICQRGTSLTIQCQVDSQVTMMFWYRQQPGQSLTLIATANQGSEATYESGFVIDKFPISRPNLTFSTLTVSNMSPEDSSIYLCSVETLGNTIYFGEGSWLTVV.

V and J are TRBV10-3 and TRBJ2-1, with TRBD1 as a possible D gene (6 bases). This CDR3 comprises 17 residues. V was pared by 5 bases and J by 8 bases, with 25 bases between. Germline V gives CDR1 ENHRY, CDR2 SYGVKD. CDR3 sequence (DNA): TGTGCCATCAGTAAAGATGTAACTCTCCTTAAGGGGGATGAGCAGTTCTTC. It is translated as CAISKDVTLLKGDEQFF.

A remark on this clone: An end of the junction does not agree with germline; a read error may underlie this. Other DNA sequences of this sample code for an identical CDR3. The chain employs TRBV6-5 and TRBJ1-6; 8 bases fit TRBD1. From germline, CDR1 is MNHEY and CDR2 SVGAGI. The CDR3 extends over 14 amino acids. CDR3 amino acids: CASSYGQGGSPLHF. CDR3 coding DNA: TGCGCCAGCAGCTATGGACAGGGAGGTTCACCCCTCCACTTT.

The genes are TRBV30 and TRBJ2-5, with D perhaps TRBD2 (5 bases). CDR3 size: 14 residues. Per the germline V gene, CDR1 is GTSNPN and CDR2 is SVGIG (reference sequence). V shed 1 base and J shed 5 bases, with 14 bases lying between them. CDR3 in amino acids: CAWSGLREVETQYF. The CDR3 DNA follows: TGTGCCTGGAGTGGCCTGAGGGAAGTGGAGACCCAGTACTTC.

The chain carries TRBV7-9 and TRBJ2-5; D gene ambiguous. This CDR3 spans 13 amino acids. V dropped 1 base and J dropped 5 bases, with 8 bases sitting between them. CDR1 is SEHNR and CDR2 is FQNEAQ in the germline V gene (reference sequence). The chain's CDR3 is CASSLGHGETQYF. CDR3 DNA sequence: TGTGCCAGCAGCTTAGGGCATGGGGAGACCCAGTACTTC.

The V gene is TRBV19, the J gene TRBJ2-4, with 11 bases matching TRBD1. The CDR3 extends over 17 amino acids. Germline V gene sequence: CDR1 LNHDA, CDR2 SQIVND (reference sequence). The J segment lost 8 bases and the V segment lost 7 bases, leaving 16 bases of the junction unmatched. CDR3 amino acids: CASTIQRGGTGGDIQYF. The CDR3 bases are TGTGCCAGTACAATACAACGGGGTGGGACAGGGGGAGACATTCAGTACTTC.

The chain employs TRBV12-5 and TRBJ2-1; D is unresolved. The V end lost 6 bases, the J end lost 6 bases, and 12 bases lay between the germline ends. Per the germline V gene, CDR1 is LGHNT and CDR2 is FRNRAP. The CDR3 has 13 residues. This chain's CDR3 is CASGPDGFNEQFF. CDR3 DNA sequence: TGTGCTAGTGGACCCGACGGTTTCAATGAGCAGTTCTTC.

This chain connects TRBV30 to TRBJ2-3; D might be TRBD1 or TRBD2, each matching 5 bases. This CDR3 is built from 12 residues. Between the trimmed V and J ends, which lost 5 bases and 6 bases, there was a span of 12 bases. The germline gives CDR1 GTSNPN, CDR2 SVGIG (reference sequence). CDR3 region: CAWLGTADTQYF. The CDR3 region has the DNA TGTGCCTGGCTCGGGACCGCGGATACGCAGTATTTT.

The chain carries TRBV7-9 and TRBJ2-5, with 9 bases fitting TRBD1. Germline V gene data show CDR1 as SEHNR and CDR2 as FQNEAQ (reference sequence). This CDR3 is built from 13 residues. V shed 5 bases and J 6 bases; nucleotides not matched to a gene: 4. The CDR3 reads CASSADRGKTQYF. The CDR3 DNA reads as TGTGCCAGCAGCGCTGACAGGGGGAAGACCCAGTACTTC.